The source of this T cell receptor (beta chain) is a study of shared clonotypes between healthy human individuals. Repertoires were generated with immunoSEQ multiplex PCR, while TCRdb's copy carries only in-frame clones and drops some. Seen here are hundreds of thousands of clones, about four fifths observed once, and the top ten hold roughly 13%. V lost 0 bases and J lost 10; bases outside the gene matches: 6. Germline V CDR1 and CDR2: MDHEN, SYDVKM. The CDR3 totals 14 residues. Specimen: PBMCs. This clonotype was obtained from a woman between 40 and 55 years old in good health. Some clones in this sample may be carry-over from other donors' samples. The chain couples TRBV28 to TRBJ2-1, with 7 bases fitting TRBD1. The chain's CDR3 is CASSLWTGSEEQFF. CDR3 in DNA: TGTGCCAGCAGTTTATGGACAGGGAGCGAGGAGCAGTTCTTC.